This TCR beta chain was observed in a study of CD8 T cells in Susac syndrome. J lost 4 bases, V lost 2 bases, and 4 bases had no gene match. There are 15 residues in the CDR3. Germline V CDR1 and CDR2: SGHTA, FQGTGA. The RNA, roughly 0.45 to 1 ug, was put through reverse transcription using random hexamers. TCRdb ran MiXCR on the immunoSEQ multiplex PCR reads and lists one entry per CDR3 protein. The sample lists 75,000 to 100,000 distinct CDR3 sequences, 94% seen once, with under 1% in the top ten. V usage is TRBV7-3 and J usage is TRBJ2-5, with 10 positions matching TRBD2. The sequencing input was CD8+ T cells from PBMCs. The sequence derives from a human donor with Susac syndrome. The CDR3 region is CASSLEAGGLETQYF. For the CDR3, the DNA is TGTGCCAGCAGCTTAGAAGCGGGAGGGTTAGAGACCCAGTACTTC. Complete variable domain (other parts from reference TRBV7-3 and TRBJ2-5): GAGVSQTPSNKVTEKGKYVELRCDPISGHTALYWYRQSLGQGPEFLIYFQGTGAADDSGLPNDRFFAVRPEGSVSTLKIQRTERGDSAVYLCASSLEAGGLETQYFGPGTRLLVL.